A selection of T cell receptor beta chains follows, all from one sample in a study of T cell responses to AZD1222 COVID-19 vaccine. Using immunoSEQ multiplex PCR, the repertoire was profiled, and TCRdb retains in-frame clones only, with some absent. This table holds roughly 170,000 clones, 75% to 90% found once. Specimen: peripheral blood, collected on day 0 of AZD1222 vaccination. The receptors stem from an adult in good health. The CDR3 runs from the conserved cysteine through the conserved F or W.

j_call	v_call	cdr3_aa
TRBJ2-7	TRBV29-1	CSVVAETYEQYF
TRBJ1-4	TRBV15	CATSRGQVNEKLFF
TRBJ2-1	TRBV2	CASSEQGTPFYNEQFF
TRBJ1-1	TRBV6-6	CASSYDGGREAFF
TRBJ1-5	TRBV6-2/TRBV6-3	CASSFSRGNQPQHF
TRBJ1-1	TRBV6-5	CASSNRAQRTEAFF
TRBJ2-1	TRBV4-1	CASSQGPGISYNEQFF
TRBJ2-7	TRBV9	CASSAKRGQAVYEQYF
TRBJ1-1	TRBV28	CASTRDSIATEAFF
TRBJ2-7	TRBV5-1	CASSLAVGSRGNEQYF
TRBJ2-1	TRBV27	CASSLRGLDHNEQFF
TRBJ1-1	TRBV3-1/TRBV3-2	CASSRAQGAAFF
TRBJ1-5	TRBV10-3	CAISTGGGNQPQHF
TRBJ2-1	TRBV6-5	CASSTLYNEQFF
TRBJ2-7	TRBV29-1	CSVEITDYEQYF
TRBJ2-3	TRBV9	CASSHHRGSPTDTQYF
TRBJ1-6	TRBV10-3	CAISQLTYNSPLHF
TRBJ2-2	TRBV28	CASSLWGQGVTGELFF
TRBJ1-1	TRBV6-5	CASSYGRALEAEAFF
TRBJ2-7	TRBV27	CASSLSAGYEQYF